Each of the 19 T cell receptor beta chains below was sequenced from the same sample in a study of human T cells and chemical hapten exposure. The time point denotes: pre-sensitization, week 0. This sample's treatment: therapeutic diphenylcyclopropenone sensitization with weekly scalp DPC. TCRdb reprocessed the RACE reads via MiXCR and lists one record per CDR3 protein. The sample records more than 250,000 distinct CDR3 sequences, roughly 7.7% being singletons. The sequencing used whole blood, collected in connection with sensitization to the hapten diphenylcyclopropenone (DPC). The receptors here all came from a man younger than 35 with alopecia areata. Some clones in this sample may be carry-over from other donors' samples.

This clonotype was seen more than once but under ten times. J is TRBJ2-7 and V is TRBV7-9; D is uncertain. The CDR3 spans 12 residues. The V end was cut by 1 base, the J end by 5 bases, with 6 bases between. Germline V gene lookup returns CDR1 SEHNR and CDR2 FQNEAQ (reference sequence). CDR3 DNA: TGTGCCAGCAGCTTAGACGGAAACGAGCAGTACGTC. Protein sequence: CASSLDGNEQYV.

This clonotype was counted between two and nine times. The chain is built from TRBV7-9 and TRBJ1-2, with a weak D call TRBD1 (5 bases). This CDR3 spans 13 amino acids. Trimming pared 6 bases from V and 4 bases from J, leaving 12 bases between. Germline V CDR1 and CDR2: SEHNR, FQNEAQ (reference sequence). CDR3 in amino acids: CASSSGLFYGYTF. The CDR3 DNA sequence: TGTGCCAGCAGTTCGGGACTGTTCTATGGCTACACCTTC.

This clonotype was counted at least ten times. The chain has TRBV5-1 and TRBJ1-6; 10 bases are a match to TRBD1. V lost 7 bases to trimming and J lost 8 bases; unmatched junction nucleotides: 12. The CDR3 has 16 residues. CDR1 SGHRS and CDR2 YFSETQ come from the germline V gene. The CDR3 DNA reads TGCGCCAGCTCGGACAGGGGGAGGGATTCGGATTCACCCCTCCACTTT. It is translated as CASSDRGRDSDSPLHF.

This clonotype was counted only a few times. The chain joins TRBV15 to TRBJ1-2; 8 bases line up with TRBD1. Trimming cost V 3 bases and J 2 bases; bases outside gene matches: 2. CDR3 length: 14 amino acids. Germline CDR1 reads LNHNV; CDR2 reads YYDKDF (reference sequence). The CDR3 nucleotides are TGTGCCACCAGCAGGGGGGACAGGAACTATGGCTACACCTTC. This translates into CATSRGDRNYGYTF.

In its sample, this clonotype was seen many times. The chain uses TRBV5-1 and TRBJ2-2; D gene unclear. Trimming left V 0 bases short and J 1 base short, with 10 bases between. The CDR3 totals 16 residues. CDR1 and CDR2 from the germline V gene are SGHRS and YFSETQ. The CDR3 nucleotides read TGCGCCAGCAGCTTGGCCGGGCAGATGAACACCGGGGAGCTGTTTTTT. Translating it yields CASSLAGQMNTGELFF.

This clonotype appeared many times. The chain employs TRBV4-2 and TRBJ1-5, with D perhaps matching TRBD1 (6 bases). Germline CDR1 LGHNA, CDR2 YNFKEQ. The CDR3 runs to 15 residues. V lost 4 bases and J lost 1, with 11 bases in between. The CDR3 coding sequence is TGTGCCAGCAGCCGGCAGGGGACGAGCAATCAGCCCCAGCATTTT. It specifies CASSRQGTSNQPQHF.

The chain combines TRBV4-3 with TRBJ2-3; 10 bases are shared with TRBD1. Looked up from germline, CDR1 is LGHNA and CDR2 is YSLEER. The junction had 12 bases not matched to a gene; V was cut back by 1 base and J by 5 bases. This CDR3 has 18 residues. CDR3 amino acids: CASSQGGPGQGRIDTQYF. As DNA, the CDR3 is TGCGCCAGCAGCCAAGGGGGACCGGGACAGGGGAGAATAGATACGCAGTATTTT.

In this sample, this clonotype turned up many times. This chain joins TRBV7-9 and TRBJ2-5; D unresolved. Trimming left V 3 bases short and J 5 bases short, with 10 bases between. CDR3 size: 13 residues. Per the germline V gene, CDR1 is SEHNR and CDR2 is FQNEAQ (reference sequence). CDR3 nucleotides: TGTGCCAGCAGCTTTAGTGTTGCGGAGACCCAGTACTTC. It specifies CASSFSVAETQYF.

This clonotype was counted between two and nine times. V gene TRBV29-1 combines with J gene TRBJ1-2; D gene unclear. CDR3 length equals 13 residues. Germline CDR1 and CDR2: SQVTM and ANQGSEA. The germline V and J ends were trimmed by 3 bases and 6 bases, with 14 bases remaining between them. Written as DNA, the CDR3 is TGCAGCGTTGACCCCGCCGACGGAAATGGCTACACCTTC. Encoded protein: CSVDPADGNGYTF.

This clonotype occurred many times. The V and J genes are TRBV24-1 and TRBJ2-3; 8 bases map to TRBD1. Germline trimming cut 7 bases from V and 2 bases from J; bases unmatched to any gene: 4. The CDR3 extends over 14 amino acids. Germline loops: CDR1 KGHDR, CDR2 SFDVKD. The CDR3, as DNA: TGTGCCACCAGCGGGACAGGTAACACAGATACGCAGTATTTT. This encodes CATSGTGNTDTQYF.

V usage is TRBV11-2 and J usage is TRBJ1-6, with D perhaps TRBD1 (5 bases). The CDR3 has 15 amino acids. CDR1 SGHAT and CDR2 FQNNGV come from the germline V gene. The V end lost 6 bases, the J end lost 5 bases, and 14 bases lay between the germline ends. The CDR3 sequence is CASRRPGRHNSPLHF. The CDR3 DNA is TGTGCCAGCAGGCGACCGGGACGGCATAATTCACCCCTCCACTTT. The complete variable domain, with remaining parts taken from reference TRBV11-2 and TRBJ1-6, reads EAGVAQSPRYKIIEKRQSVAFWCNPISGHATLYWYQQILGQGPKLLIQFQNNGVVDDSQLPKDRFSAERLKGVDSTLKIQPAKLEDSAVYLCASRRPGRHNSPLHFGNGTRLTVT.

The chain uses TRBV6-5 and TRBJ1-3, with TRBD1 identical over 8 bases. This CDR3 comprises 16 residues. Trimming took 2 bases from V and 4 from J; bases not matched to a gene: 7. Looked up from germline, CDR1 is MNHEY and CDR2 is SVGAGI. Here the CDR3 DNA reads TGTGCCAGCAGTTACGGGCAGGGGGCAATCGGAAACACCATATATTTT. Its translation is CASSYGQGAIGNTIYF.

The V and J genes are TRBV18 and TRBJ1-3, with a possible D match to TRBD1 (5 bases). The CDR3 extends over 13 amino acids. The V end was cut by 8 bases, the J end by 3 bases, with 11 bases between. Looked up from germline, CDR1 is KGHSH and CDR2 is LQKENI. The CDR3, as DNA: TGTGCCAGCAGACGGGGCGATGGAAACACCATATATTTT. This gives the protein CASRRGDGNTIYF.

This clonotype was seen only a few times. The V call is TRBV2, the J call TRBJ2-5; 7 nucleotides agree with TRBD1. The V segment lost 6 bases and the J segment 3 bases; nucleotides outside the gene matches: 10. The V gene's germline CDR1 is SNHLY and CDR2 FYNNEI. This CDR3 has 15 residues. The CDR3 DNA reads as TGTGCCAGCAGCCTTCGCGCCGGGACAGAAGAGACCCAGTACTTC. Translation: CASSLRAGTEETQYF.

CDR3 nucleotide sequence: TGTGCCAGCAGCTGGAGCAGGGAGGGAACAGATACGCAGTATTTT. Translated: CASSWSREGTDTQYF. The chain employs TRBV7-9 and TRBJ2-3; 7 bases map to TRBD2. The CDR3 loop spans 15 amino acids. Trimming took 4 bases from V and 3 from J; bases not matched to a gene: 7. Germline CDR1 reads SEHNR; CDR2 reads FQNEAQ (reference sequence).

This clonotype was seen a few times. The CDR3 loop is CASSLTGLQETQYF. The CDR3 DNA reads TGTGCCAGCAGCTTGACAGGACTCCAAGAGACCCAGTACTTC. The J gene is TRBJ2-5, the V gene TRBV5-5, with D tentatively TRBD1 or TRBD2 (5 bases each). The V end lost 1 base, the J end lost 1 base, and 8 bases lay between the germline ends. This CDR3 spans 14 amino acids. The germline V gene encodes CDR1 SGHKS and CDR2 YYEKEE (reference sequence).

This clonotype showed up just a few times. This chain links TRBV13 with TRBJ2-3; possible D gene TRBD1, 6 bases. Trimming left V 3 bases short and J 2 bases short, with 12 bases between. The CDR3 contains 15 residues. Germline-derived CDR1 and CDR2 are PRHDT and FYEKMQ (reference sequence). CDR3 sequence (DNA): TGTGCCAGCAGCTTTCGGGACAACCACACAGATACGCAGTATTTT. Its translation: CASSFRDNHTDTQYF.

There are a few counts of this clonotype. The V and J genes are TRBV5-1 and TRBJ2-1, with TRBD1 matching 7 bases. Germline V CDR1 and CDR2: SGHRS, YFSETQ. Germline trimming cut 3 bases from V and 6 bases from J; bases unmatched to any gene: 6. This CDR3 contains 14 residues. CDR3 protein: CASSSGQPINEQFF. The CDR3 nucleotides read TGCGCCAGCAGCTCGGGACAGCCGATCAATGAGCAGTTCTTC.

The rearrangement joins TRBV6-2 or TRBV6-3 to TRBJ2-7, with unresolved D. This CDR3 contains 12 residues. Germline V CDR1 and CDR2: MNHEY, SVGEGT. Trimming took 6 bases from V and 0 from J, leaving 6 bases between them. CDR3 region: CASSPPSYEQYV. CDR3 bases: TGTGCCAGCAGCCCACCCTCCTACGAGCAGTACGTC.